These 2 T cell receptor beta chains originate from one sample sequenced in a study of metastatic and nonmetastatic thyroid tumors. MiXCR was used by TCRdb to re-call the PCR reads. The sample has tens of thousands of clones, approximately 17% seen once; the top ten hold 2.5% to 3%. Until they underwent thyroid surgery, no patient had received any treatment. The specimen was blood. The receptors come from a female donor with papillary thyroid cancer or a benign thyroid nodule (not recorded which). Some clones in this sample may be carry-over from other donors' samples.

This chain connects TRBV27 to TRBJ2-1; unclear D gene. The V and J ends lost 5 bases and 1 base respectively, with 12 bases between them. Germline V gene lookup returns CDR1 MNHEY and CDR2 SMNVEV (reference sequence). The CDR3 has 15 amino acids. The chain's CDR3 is CASSRGPGSYNEQFF. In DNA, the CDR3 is TGTGCCAGCAGTCGCGGTCCCGGGTCCTACAATGAGCAGTTCTTC.

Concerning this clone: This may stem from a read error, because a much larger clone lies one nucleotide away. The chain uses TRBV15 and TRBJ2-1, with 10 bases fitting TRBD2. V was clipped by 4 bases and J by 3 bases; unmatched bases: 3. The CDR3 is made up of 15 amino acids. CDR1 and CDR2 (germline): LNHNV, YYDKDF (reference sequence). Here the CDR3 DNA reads TGTGCCACCAGCATAGGACTAGCGGACTACAATGAGCAGTTCTTC. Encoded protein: CATSIGLADYNEQFF.